Each of the 10 T cell receptor beta chains below was sequenced from the same sample in a study of T cell changes during pregnancy in multiple sclerosis (dated by TCRdb to between 2018 and 2021). Library preparation employed the immunoSEQ multiplex PCR assay. The immuneACCESS repertoire file appears here via TCRdb, limited to in-frame rearrangements. These files lack a portion of the clones; in checked studies, under half of the deficit traces to unresolved V genes, and the cause of the others is not known. This sample holds about 100,000 clones; more than 90% were observed only once. Approximately 1.2% of the sample rests with the top ten. Sequenced material: peripheral blood, taken in the second trimester of pregnancy. The receptor set was obtained from a female donor with multiple sclerosis, enrolled in a pregnancy study.

The rearrangement joins TRBV28 to TRBJ1-2; weak D call: TRBD1 (6 bases). The CDR3 is 14 residues long. CDR1 and CDR2 (germline): MDHEN, SYDVKM. The V end was cut by 4 bases, the J end by 4 bases, with 13 bases between. The CDR3, as DNA: TGTGCCAGCAGTTCCGGGACACCCTCCTATGGCTACACCTTC. Translated: CASSSGTPSYGYTF.

The chain carries TRBV30 and TRBJ2-1; possibly TRBD2 for D (6 bases). V was trimmed by 3 bases and J by 0 bases, leaving 6 bases between them. In germline, CDR1 is GTSNPN, CDR2 SVGIG (reference sequence). The CDR3 extends over 13 amino acids. CDR3 DNA sequence: TGTGCCTGGAGCGGGAGCTCCTACAATGAGCAGTTCTTC. It yields the protein CAWSGSSYNEQFF. Full variable domain (remainder filled in from reference TRBV30 and TRBJ2-1): SQTIHQWPATLVQPVGSPLSLECTVEGTSNPNLYWYRQAAGRGLQLLFYSVGIGQISSEVPQNLSASRPQDRQFILSSKKLLLSDSGFYLCAWSGSSYNEQFFGPGTRLTVL.

The chain recombines TRBV19 with TRBJ2-2; TRBD2 agrees at 10 bases. V lost 3 bases and J lost 5; bases outside the gene matches: 0. Germline V gene sequence: CDR1 LNHDA, CDR2 SQIVND (reference sequence). The CDR3 runs 14 residues. This CDR3 is CASSISGRTGELFF. The CDR3 DNA follows: TGTGCCAGTAGTATTAGCGGGAGGACCGGGGAGCTGTTTTTT.

This chain joins TRBV30 and TRBJ2-3, with 10 bases lining up with TRBD2. The CDR3 is 16 residues long. J lost 2 bases, V lost 5 bases, and 10 bases had no gene match. The germline gives CDR1 GTSNPN, CDR2 SVGIG (reference sequence). The CDR3: CAWGRGLAGVTDTQYF. CDR3 nucleotide sequence: TGTGCCTGGGGGCGGGGGCTAGCGGGAGTCACAGATACGCAGTATTTT. The full variable domain, its missing parts supplied by reference TRBV30 and TRBJ2-3, is SQTIHQWPATLVQPVGSPLSLECTVEGTSNPNLYWYRQAAGRGLQLLFYSVGIGQISSEVPQNLSASRPQDRQFILSSKKLLLSDSGFYLCAWGRGLAGVTDTQYFGPGTRLTVL.

Only one count was recorded for this clone. The V gene is TRBV7-9, the J gene TRBJ1-6, with D hard to call. Germline lookup yields CDR1 SEHNR and CDR2 FQNEAQ (reference sequence). The length of the CDR3 is 14 residues. V lost 5 bases and J lost 6, with 11 bases in between. The CDR3 bases are TGTGCCAGCAGCCCAGGACTCTCTAATTCACCCCTCCACTTT. Protein sequence: CASSPGLSNSPLHF. Combining the CDR3 with reference TRBV7-9 and TRBJ1-6 gives the whole variable domain DTGVSQNPRHKITKRGQNVTFRCDPISEHNRLYWYRQTLGQGPEFLTYFQNEAQLEKSRLLSDRFSAERPKGSFSTLEIQRTEQGDSAMYLCASSPGLSNSPLHFGNGTRLTVT.

The chain employs TRBV28 and TRBJ1-2; D is unclear. This CDR3 has 11 amino acids. Germline V lookup: CDR1 MDHEN, CDR2 SYDVKM. The CDR3 nucleotides are TGTGCAACGCAGATGGCGGGTGGCTACACCTTC. Translated, it gives CATQMAGGYTF.

The rearrangement joins TRBV11-2 to TRBJ2-1; 9 bases are shared with TRBD2. V gave up 5 bases and J gave up 9 bases; unmatched junction bases: 20. The CDR3 sequence is 18 residues long. In germline, CDR1 is SGHAT, CDR2 FQNNGV. CDR3 loop: CASSLRYKASGKNSEQFF. The CDR3, as DNA: TGTGCCAGCAGCCTAAGATACAAGGCTAGCGGGAAAAATAGTGAGCAGTTCTTC.

V gene TRBV5-1 combines with J gene TRBJ2-5, with D unclear. Germline loops: CDR1 SGHRS, CDR2 YFSETQ. This CDR3 comprises 14 residues. V shed 0 bases and J shed 3 bases, with 9 bases lying between them. The CDR3 reads CASSLAGGEETQYF. The DNA for the CDR3 is TGCGCCAGCAGCTTGGCCGGCGGTGAAGAGACCCAGTACTTC.

This clone was observed a handful of times. The genes are TRBV2 and TRBJ1-5; 10 nucleotides agree with TRBD1. There are 15 residues in the CDR3. The junction had 5 bases not matched to a gene; V was cut back by 5 bases and J by 4 bases. Germline V gene lookup returns CDR1 SNHLY and CDR2 FYNNEI. CDR3 DNA sequence: TGTGCCAGCAGTCACCGGGACAGGGGAAATCAGCCCCAGCATTTT. Its protein product is CASSHRDRGNQPQHF.

The V call is TRBV29-1, the J call TRBJ2-1; perhaps TRBD2 as D (5 bases). V shed 4 bases and J shed 12 bases, with 25 bases lying between them. This CDR3 is 15 amino acids long. CDR1 is SQVTM and CDR2 is ANQGSEA in the germline V gene. The CDR3 DNA is TGCAGCGTTGGAATGAGGGCGTGGATAGCCAGTGGGCAGTTCTTC. Protein sequence: CSVGMRAWIASGQFF.